Below are 14 T cell receptor beta chains sequenced from a single sample in a study of blood T cell repertoires in COVID-19. Clones were sequenced by immunoSEQ multiplex PCR, and TCRdb holds only the in-frame ones, with some missing. Counted here are 250,000 to 300,000 clones, 85% to 90% occurring once; the ten biggest clones make up approximately 4.2%. Material: peripheral blood. Receptor source: a man in his forties with acute or convalescent COVID-19.

A note on this clone: At the DNA level, this CDR3 is encoded by other sequences in the same sample as well. V usage is TRBV5-1 and J usage is TRBJ2-7; D might be TRBD1 (6 bases). V lost 4 bases and J lost 4, with 9 bases in between. Germline-derived CDR1 and CDR2 are SGHRS and YFSETQ. The CDR3 runs 12 residues. CDR3 nucleotide sequence: TGCGCCAGCAGCCTTCAGGGGTACGAGCAGTACTTC. Translating gives CASSLQGYEQYF.

This rearrangement joins TRBV7-8 to TRBJ1-1; TRBD1 agrees at 8 bases. Germline assignment: CDR1 SGHVS and CDR2 FQNEAQ. The CDR3 is 15 amino acids. With 1 base clipped from V and 3 bases from J, the junction kept 4 bases outside the gene matches. CDR3 DNA: TGTGCCAGCAGCTTAGGACAGGGGTGGGACACTGAAGCTTTCTTT. This codes for CASSLGQGWDTEAFF.

This clone has just one count. The V gene is TRBV15, the J gene TRBJ1-1, with 7 nucleotides matching TRBD1. CDR3 length equals 14 residues. With 1 base clipped from V and 8 bases from J, the junction kept 7 bases outside the gene matches. CDR1 and CDR2 (germline): LNHNV, YYDKDF (reference sequence). CDR3 loop: CATSRGITDREAFF. The CDR3 DNA reads as TGTGCCACCAGCAGAGGAATAACGGACAGGGAAGCTTTCTTT. Using reference TRBV15 and TRBJ1-1 for the parts outside the CDR3, the full variable domain is DAMVIQNPRYQVTQFGKPVTLSCSQTLNHNVMYWYQQKSSQAPKLLFHYYDKDFNNEADTPDNFQSRRPNTSFCFLDIRSPGLGDTAMYLCATSRGITDREAFFGQGTRLTVV.

This chain uses TRBV5-6 with TRBJ1-5; 10 bases are shared with TRBD1. The germline gives CDR1 SGHDT, CDR2 YYEEEE. The V segment lost 1 base and the J segment 7 bases; nucleotides outside the gene matches: 11. This CDR3 contains 17 residues. The CDR3 DNA reads TGTGCCAGCAGCTTGAGGAGGGACAGGGGTGTGGGGCAGCCCCAGCATTTT. Its translation is CASSLRRDRGVGQPQHF.

This chain joins TRBV5-5 and TRBJ2-6; no definite D call. Trimming shortened V by 3 bases and J by 0 bases, and 7 bases separated the two germline ends. The CDR3 runs to 15 residues. The germline CDR1 and CDR2 sequences are SGHKS and YYEKEE (reference sequence). DNA for the CDR3: TGTGCCAGCAGCTCCGACACCTCTGGGGCCAACGTCCTGACTTTC. This gives the protein CASSSDTSGANVLTF.

This clone was seen once. CDR3 in amino acids: CASSDRWSDYNSPLHF. The CDR3 DNA follows: TGTGCCAGCAGTGATAGGTGGAGTGATTATAATTCACCCCTCCACTTT. This rearrangement joins TRBV6-1 to TRBJ1-6; no definite D call. The V end lost 3 bases, the J end lost 4 bases, and 13 bases lay between the germline ends. CDR1 is MNHNS and CDR2 is SASEGT in the germline V gene. This CDR3 is 16 amino acids long.

The gene calls are TRBV3-1 (or the pseudogene TRBV3-2) and TRBJ2-1, with D tentatively TRBD2 (5 bases). The CDR3 loop spans 11 amino acids. Germline V gene lookup returns CDR1 LGHDT and CDR2 YNNKEL (reference sequence). V lost 4 bases to trimming and J lost 15 bases, with 13 bases between them. CDR3 nucleotide sequence: TGTGCCAGCAGCCTACCCAGGACTTCGTTCTTC. Protein sequence: CASSLPRTSFF.

The chain uses TRBV28 and TRBJ2-3; 9 nucleotides line up with TRBD2. The J segment lost 7 bases and the V segment lost 2 bases, leaving 4 bases of the junction unmatched. Germline CDR1 reads MDHEN; CDR2 reads SYDVKM. The CDR3 contains 14 residues. CDR3 bases: TGTGCCAGCAGTTTAGCGGGGGGGAGGAATACGCAGTATTTT. Translating it yields CASSLAGGRNTQYF. Full variable domain (missing parts from reference TRBV28 and TRBJ2-3): DVKVTQSSRYLVKRTGEKVFLECVQDMDHENMFWYRQDPGLGLRLIYFSYDVKMKEKGDIPEGYSVSREKKERFSLILESASTNQTSMYLCASSLAGGRNTQYFGPGTRLTVL.

The chain links TRBV11-1 to TRBJ2-2; 8 nucleotides agree with TRBD2. CDR1 is SGHAT, CDR2 FQDESV, per germline (reference sequence). The CDR3 totals 15 residues. V dropped 5 bases and J dropped 6; count of bases not matched to a gene: 8. DNA for the CDR3: TGTGCCAGCAGCCTCGGGACTAGTAGGTCCGGGGAGCTGTTTTTT. This translates into CASSLGTSRSGELFF.

This clone was recorded only once. This rearrangement joins TRBV11-2 to TRBJ2-3, with D perhaps TRBD1 (5 bases). The CDR3 has 13 residues. Germline values: CDR1 SGHAT, CDR2 FQNNGV. The V and J ends lost 1 base and 5 bases respectively, with 7 bases between them. The DNA for the CDR3 is TGTGCCAGCAGCTTAGTGGGGCAAGATACGCAGTATTTT. It encodes CASSLVGQDTQYF.

The CDR3: CASSSTRQGPSYEQYF. The DNA for the CDR3 is TGTGCCAGCAGCTCGACTCGACAGGGACCTTCCTACGAGCAGTACTTC. The rearrangement joins TRBV11-2 to TRBJ2-7; 7 bases match TRBD1. V was pared by 4 bases and J by 1 base, with 10 bases of the junction left unmatched. CDR1 is SGHAT and CDR2 is FQNNGV in the germline V gene. This CDR3 comprises 16 residues.

This clone appeared a single time. This chain uses TRBV5-1 with TRBJ2-1; 8 positions match TRBD1. The J segment lost 5 bases and the V segment lost 0 bases, leaving 7 bases of the junction unmatched. The CDR3 extends over 16 amino acids. Per germline, CDR1 SGHRS and CDR2 YFSETQ. The CDR3 DNA reads as TGCGCCAGCAGCTTGGAGACAGGGGTCAACAACAATGAGCAGTTCTTC. Translating gives CASSLETGVNNNEQFF.

V gene TRBV7-9 combines with J gene TRBJ1-6; the D gene is possibly TRBD1 (6 bases). Germline CDR1 SEHNR, CDR2 FQNEAQ (reference sequence). The CDR3 is 17 residues long. The germline V and J ends were trimmed by 3 bases and 11 bases, with 23 bases remaining between them. For the CDR3, the DNA is TGTGCCAGCAGCTTCAAGGGGACACTTAAACAAGAGGCACCCCTCCACTTT. It specifies CASSFKGTLKQEAPLHF.

The rearrangement joins TRBV24-1 to TRBJ2-3; 9 nucleotides align to TRBD1. CDR1 and CDR2 from the germline V gene are KGHDR and SFDVKD. The CDR3 spans 16 residues. V dropped 5 bases and J dropped 4; count of bases not matched to a gene: 9. The CDR3 DNA sequence: TGTGCCACCAGTGGAGGTCCGGGACAGGGCGCAGATACGCAGTATTTT. Protein sequence: CATSGGPGQGADTQYF.